The 20 T cell receptor beta chains given below trace back to one sample, sequenced in a study of cytomegalovirus exposure and HLA in healthy donors. Vbeta (60) and Jbeta (13) primers were used in the PCR. The assay was immunoSEQ multiplex PCR, and TCRdb's table has in-frame clones only and misses some. The profile shows tens of thousands of clones, over 75% of them singletons. Sample: PBMCs. The receptor source for this set is a man aged 30-40 years in good health and CMV-seronegative.

The rearrangement uses TRBV10-3 and TRBJ1-4; 8 bases fit TRBD1. V lost 0 bases to trimming and J lost 7 bases; unmatched junction nucleotides: 4. The CDR3 sequence is 15 residues long. CDR1 and CDR2 from the germline V gene are ENHRY and SYGVKD. CDR3 amino acids: CAISESRTGIEKLFF. The CDR3 bases are TGTGCCATCAGTGAGTCAAGGACAGGGATTGAAAAACTGTTTTTT.

The chain recombines TRBV10-3 with TRBJ2-1, with 9 nucleotides matching TRBD1. Trimming cost V 5 bases and J 2 bases; bases outside gene matches: 4. The CDR3 is made up of 15 amino acids. The germline CDR1 and CDR2 sequences are ENHRY and SYGVKD. This CDR3 is CAISSGQGTYNEQFF. The CDR3 nucleotides are TGTGCCATCAGTTCCGGACAGGGGACCTACAATGAGCAGTTCTTC.

This sequence joins TRBV18 and TRBJ2-1, with 7 bases fitting TRBD1. V dropped 4 bases and J dropped 5; count of bases not matched to a gene: 5. Germline V gene sequence: CDR1 KGHSH, CDR2 LQKENI. The CDR3 sequence is 14 residues long. CDR3 sequence (DNA): TGTGCCAGCTCACGACAGGGTGGAAACAATGAGCAGTTCTTC. Translating gives CASSRQGGNNEQFF.

This clone has only a few counts. This chain joins TRBV6-9 and TRBJ1-4; D perhaps matches TRBD1 (6 bases). Trimming shortened V by 4 bases and J by 7 bases, and 13 bases separated the two germline ends. The CDR3 loop spans 14 amino acids. Germline V gene sequence: CDR1 MNHGY, CDR2 SVAAGI. The CDR3 bases are TGTGCCAGCAGTTTACAGGGAGGGGGTGAAAAACTGTTTTTT. This codes for CASSLQGGGEKLFF.

This clone was detected a few times. Other nucleotide sequences in the sample specify the same CDR3. The V gene is TRBV5-1, the J gene TRBJ1-1; no clear D gene. V shed 2 bases and J shed 8 bases, with 7 bases lying between them. The CDR3 is 11 amino acids. From germline, CDR1 is SGHRS and CDR2 YFSETQ. The DNA of the CDR3 is TGCGCCAGCAGCTTCGGCAGGGAAGCTTTCTTT. Translated: CASSFGREAFF. The full variable domain, its missing parts supplied by reference TRBV5-1 and TRBJ1-1, is KAGVTQTPRYLIKTRGQQVTLSCSPISGHRSVSWYQQTPGQGLQFLFEYFSETQRNKGNFPGRFSGRQFSNSRSEMNVSTLELGDSALYLCASSFGREAFFGQGTRLTVV.

The chain joins TRBV6-5 to TRBJ1-2; D uncertain. Deletions cut 8 bases from V and 5 bases from J, with 6 bases between. The germline gives CDR1 MNHEY, CDR2 SVGAGI. The CDR3 contains 10 residues. The CDR3 here is CASVYYGYTF. CDR3 bases: TGTGCCAGCGTATATTATGGCTACACCTTC.

The chain carries TRBV14 and TRBJ2-1; 7 bases align to TRBD2. The CDR3 sequence is 16 residues long. The trim removed 4 bases at V and 1 base at J, leaving 7 bases unmatched. Germline CDR1 reads SGHDN; CDR2 reads FVKESK. This CDR3 reads CASSLQRDWSYNEQFF. Here the CDR3 DNA reads TGTGCCAGCAGCCTGCAGCGGGACTGGTCCTACAATGAGCAGTTCTTC. The complete variable domain, with remaining parts taken from reference TRBV14 and TRBJ2-1, reads EAGVTQFPSHSVIEKGQTVTLRCDPISGHDNLYWYRRVMGKEIKFLLHFVKESKQDESGMPNNRFLAERTGGTYSTLKVQPAELEDSGVYFCASSLQRDWSYNEQFFGPGTRLTVL.

This chain links TRBV6-1 with TRBJ2-2; 10 positions match TRBD2. Germline V gene data show CDR1 as MNHNS and CDR2 as SASEGT. J gave up 2 bases and V 4 bases, and 4 bases lay outside the gene matches. The CDR3 has 16 amino acids. The CDR3 nucleotides are TGTGCCAGCAGTGGGATAGCGGGAGGTAACACCGGGGAGCTGTTTTTT. This encodes CASSGIAGGNTGELFF.

The chain is built from TRBV5-6 and TRBJ2-1, with D maybe TRBD2 (6 bases). The CDR3 has 15 amino acids. Germline loops: CDR1 SGHDT, CDR2 YYEEEE. V was trimmed by 3 bases and J by 4 bases, leaving 14 bases between them. CDR3 nucleotides: TGTGCCAGCAGCTCCCGAATAGCGGTTTACAATGAGCAGTTCTTC. Its protein product is CASSSRIAVYNEQFF.

This chain uses TRBV30 with TRBJ1-1; 7 bases map to TRBD1. V lost 3 bases to trimming and J lost 8 bases; unmatched junction nucleotides: 9. The CDR3 loop spans 13 amino acids. From germline, CDR1 is GTSNPN and CDR2 SVGIG (reference sequence). This chain's CDR3 is CAWRRQGVGEAFF. DNA of the CDR3: TGTGCCTGGAGAAGGCAGGGGGTAGGAGAAGCTTTCTTT.

This chain connects TRBV30 to TRBJ1-3, with D perhaps matching TRBD1 (5 bases). Looked up from germline, CDR1 is GTSNPN and CDR2 is SVGIG (reference sequence). The CDR3 is 14 residues long. Trimming cost V 1 base and J 1 base, with 8 bases left between them. The CDR3 protein is CAWSEYRSGNTIYF. The CDR3 DNA follows: TGTGCCTGGAGTGAATACAGGTCTGGAAACACCATATATTTT.

This chain's CDR3 is CASSISGSPYEQYF. CDR3 sequence (DNA): TGTGCCAGCAGCATTAGCGGGAGCCCGTACGAGCAGTACTTC. The chain links TRBV6-5 to TRBJ2-7; 9 nucleotides align to TRBD2. The CDR3 contains 14 residues. V dropped 6 bases and J dropped 4; count of bases not matched to a gene: 7. The V gene's germline CDR1 is MNHEY and CDR2 SVGAGI.

The chain recombines TRBV5-1 with TRBJ1-4; D is undetermined. Germline V lookup: CDR1 SGHRS, CDR2 YFSETQ. The CDR3 totals 13 residues. The V end was cut by 0 bases, the J end by 5 bases, with 5 bases between. CDR3 sequence: CASSLVSNEKLFF. CDR3 in DNA: TGCGCCAGCAGCTTGGTGTCGAATGAAAAACTGTTTTTT. The full variable domain, its missing parts supplied by reference TRBV5-1 and TRBJ1-4, is KAGVTQTPRYLIKTRGQQVTLSCSPISGHRSVSWYQQTPGQGLQFLFEYFSETQRNKGNFPGRFSGRQFSNSRSEMNVSTLELGDSALYLCASSLVSNEKLFFGSGTQLSVL.

The V and J genes are TRBV11-2 and TRBJ2-3; 9 bases fit TRBD1. Germline V gives CDR1 SGHAT, CDR2 FQNNGV. This CDR3 is 15 amino acids long. Trimming at V came to 6 bases and at J to 5 bases, leaving 9 bases not matched to a gene. The CDR3 nucleotides read TGTGCCAGCAGAAAGCTACAGGGGGCTGTAGATACGCAGTATTTT. Encoded protein: CASRKLQGAVDTQYF. Full variable domain (missing parts from reference TRBV11-2 and TRBJ2-3): EAGVAQSPRYKIIEKRQSVAFWCNPISGHATLYWYQQILGQGPKLLIQFQNNGVVDDSQLPKDRFSAERLKGVDSTLKIQPAKLEDSAVYLCASRKLQGAVDTQYFGPGTRLTVL.

J is TRBJ2-1 and V is TRBV9; 10 nucleotides agree with TRBD2. CDR3 length equals 14 residues. V shed 3 bases and J 10 bases; nucleotides not matched to a gene: 7. Germline V lookup: CDR1 SGDLS, CDR2 YYNGEE. In DNA form, the CDR3 reads TGTGCCAGCAGCGCCCTAGCGGGAGCACAAGAGCAGTTCTTC. This gives the protein CASSALAGAQEQFF. Variable domain in full (rest from reference TRBV9 and TRBJ2-1): DSGVTQTPKHLITATGQRVTLRCSPRSGDLSVYWYQQSLDQGLQFLIQYYNGEERAKGNILERFSAQQFPDLHSELNLSSLELGDSALYFCASSALAGAQEQFFGPGTRLTVL.

The chain has TRBV7-3 and TRBJ1-1, with a weak D call TRBD1 (5 bases). The CDR3 sequence is 13 residues long. The germline V gene encodes CDR1 SGHTA and CDR2 FQGTGA. The V end lost 5 bases, the J end lost 3 bases, and 10 bases lay between the germline ends. CDR3 bases: TGTGCCAGCAGCCCCTCCAGGGACACTGAAGCTTTCTTT. This encodes CASSPSRDTEAFF. The variable domain in full, with the rest retrieved from reference TRBV7-3 and TRBJ1-1, is GAGVSQTPSNKVTEKGKYVELRCDPISGHTALYWYRQSLGQGPEFLIYFQGTGAADDSGLPNDRFFAVRPEGSVSTLKIQRTERGDSAVYLCASSPSRDTEAFFGQGTRLTVV.

The chain is built from TRBV10-3 and TRBJ2-7; D possibly corresponds to TRBD1 (6 bases). The CDR3 length is 15 residues. V was pared by 5 bases and J by 4 bases, with 18 bases between. The germline V gene has CDR1 ENHRY and CDR2 SYGVKD. The CDR3, as DNA: TGTGCCATCAGTTTGGGACAAATGGAGTCTTACGAGCAGTACTTC. Translation: CAISLGQMESYEQYF.

The chain recombines TRBV10-3 with TRBJ1-3; possible D gene TRBD1, 6 bases. The CDR3 runs to 15 residues. V lost 2 bases and J lost 0, with 8 bases in between. The germline V gene encodes CDR1 ENHRY and CDR2 SYGVKD. The CDR3 DNA reads TGTGCCATCAGTGAGCGGACAGTCTCTGGAAACACCATATATTTT. Protein sequence: CAISERTVSGNTIYF.

The chain employs TRBV2 and TRBJ1-3; TRBD1 matches 7 bases. Germline loops: CDR1 SNHLY, CDR2 FYNNEI. The V and J ends lost 3 bases and 4 bases, in that order; junction bases with no gene match: 6. The CDR3 sequence is 15 residues long. CDR3 region: CASSDEGARGNTIYF. The CDR3 DNA is TGTGCCAGCAGTGATGAGGGGGCGAGGGGAAACACCATATATTTT.

This chain links TRBV10-2 with TRBJ2-1, with TRBD2 matching over 13 bases. In germline, CDR1 is WSHSY, CDR2 SAAADI. The CDR3 loop spans 18 amino acids. The trim removed 7 bases at V and 4 bases at J, leaving 13 bases unmatched. The CDR3 nucleotides read TGCGCCAGCACTAGACTAGCGGGAGGATTCTCCCCGTACAATGAGCAGTTCTTC. This sequence encodes CASTRLAGGFSPYNEQFF.